A single sample gave rise to the 20 T cell receptor beta chains below, sequenced in a study of T cell repertoires in cytomegalovirus infection. TCRdb itself ran the reads through MiXCR, one entry per CDR3 protein. The sample contains about 440,000 distinct CDR3 sequences, 30% to 40% of which appear only once. The material sequenced was PBMCs. The receptors were sampled from a human donor in good health (CMV status not recorded). Some clones in this sample may be carry-over from other donors' samples.

Turning to this clonotype: The junction does not match germline at one end; this may be a read error. The V and J genes are TRBV28 and TRBJ1-1, with D possibly TRBD1 on 5 matching bases. Germline V gives CDR1 MDHEN, CDR2 SYDVKM. CDR3 length: 14 amino acids. In nucleotides, the CDR3 is TGTGCCAGCAGTTTAGTTAAACCCGGGACTGTAGCTTTCTTT. This codes for CASSLVKPGTVAFF.

This chain links TRBV29-1 with TRBJ1-1; TRBD1 might be the D (5 bases). V was cut by 6 bases and J by 5 bases, with 22 bases left in between. The CDR3 is made up of 15 amino acids. CDR1 and CDR2 from the germline V gene are SQVTM and ANQGSEA. In DNA, the CDR3 is TGCAGCGTAGACTTACCGGGACGGGCGGATACTGAAGCTTTCTTT. This translates into CSVDLPGRADTEAFF.

This clonotype has at least ten counts. V usage is TRBV7-9 and J usage is TRBJ1-3; a possible D gene is TRBD1 (5 bases). This CDR3 has 16 amino acids. CDR1 and CDR2 from the germline V gene are SEHNR and FQNEAQ (reference sequence). The germline V and J ends were trimmed by 4 bases and 4 bases, with 17 bases remaining between them. The DNA of the CDR3 is TGTGCCAGCAGCTCCACCCGGGGACTTGAAGGAAACACCATATATTTT. Translating it yields CASSSTRGLEGNTIYF. Full variable domain (remainder filled in from reference TRBV7-9 and TRBJ1-3): DTGVSQNPRHKITKRGQNVTFRCDPISEHNRLYWYRQTLGQGPEFLTYFQNEAQLEKSRLLSDRFSAERPKGSFSTLEIQRTEQGDSAMYLCASSSTRGLEGNTIYFGEGSWLTVV.

A note on this clonotype: A read error may account for a junction end that differs from germline. The chain couples TRBV7-8 to TRBJ2-1, with D maybe TRBD1 (5 bases). The CDR3 loop spans 15 amino acids. Looked up from germline, CDR1 is SGHVS and CDR2 is FQNEAQ. The CDR3 here is CASSLLGVLDNEKFF. In nucleotides, the CDR3 is TGTGCCAGCAGCTTACTGGGTGTATTGGACAATGAGAAGTTCTTC.

This clonotype appeared a few times. V is TRBV5-6 and J is TRBJ2-2, with D possibly being TRBD1 (6 bases). The CDR3 length is 15 residues. Germline V CDR1 and CDR2: SGHDT, YYEEEE. The V and J ends lost 4 bases and 2 bases respectively, with 12 bases between them. In DNA form, the CDR3 reads TGTGCCAGCAGCCCCGGGACATTTAACACCGGGGAGCTGTTTTTT. The encoded protein is CASSPGTFNTGELFF.

The table lists this clonotype with a few counts. The chain employs TRBV19 and TRBJ2-3; possible D gene TRBD2, 6 bases. Per germline, CDR1 LNHDA and CDR2 SQIVND (reference sequence). The CDR3 contains 18 residues. The germline V and J ends were trimmed by 5 bases and 2 bases, with 23 bases remaining between them. The CDR3 DNA reads as TGTGCCAGTAGTCCAACACACCGGAACCGGGGGAACACAGATACGCAGTATTTT. The encoded protein is CASSPTHRNRGNTDTQYF.

There are many counts of this clonotype. The V gene is TRBV12-3 or TRBV12-4, the J gene TRBJ1-1; D is perhaps TRBD1 (5 bases). CDR3 length equals 13 residues. V was trimmed by 6 bases and J by 4 bases, leaving 12 bases between them. CDR3 region: CASSPGGGTEAFF. The CDR3 DNA follows: TGTGCCAGCAGCCCTGGGGGTGGCACTGAAGCTTTCTTT.

For this clonotype: The CDR3 does not end in the conserved phenylalanine or tryptophan, so this is likely a read error. V and J are TRBV20-1 and TRBJ1-2, with D unclear. Deletions cut 6 bases from V and 3 bases from J, with 14 bases between. Germline CDR1 and CDR2: DFQATT and SNEGSKA (reference sequence). This CDR3 spans 13 amino acids. DNA for the CDR3: TGCAGTGCCACCCGGACCGCCGACTATGGCTACACCTTA. This gives the protein CSATRTADYGYTL.

The rearrangement links TRBV5-1 to TRBJ1-1, with D possibly TRBD1 on 6 matching bases. The CDR3 runs to 13 residues. The V gene's germline CDR1 is SGHRS and CDR2 YFSETQ. The germline V and J ends were trimmed by 1 base and 3 bases, with 7 bases remaining between them. In nucleotides, the CDR3 is TGCGCCAGCAGCTTGACAGGGCACACTGAAGCTTTCTTT. Translation: CASSLTGHTEAFF.

The chain couples TRBV6-1 to TRBJ2-3; TRBD2 aligns across 13 bases. Germline-derived CDR1 and CDR2 are MNHNS and SASEGT. The CDR3 is made up of 17 amino acids. V lost 6 bases to trimming and J lost 3 bases; unmatched junction nucleotides: 9. The DNA for the CDR3 is TGTGCCAGCAGCAGACCACTAGCGGGGGGGCCTACAGATACGCAGTATTTT. It specifies CASSRPLAGGPTDTQYF.

This clonotype showed up many times. The chain employs TRBV4-3 and TRBJ1-2; 8 positions agree with TRBD1. V gave up 0 bases and J gave up 7 bases; unmatched junction bases: 4. The CDR3 length is 14 residues. Looked up from germline, CDR1 is LGHNA and CDR2 is YSLEER. The CDR3 loop reads CASSQDSGGGGYTF. CDR3 nucleotides: TGCGCCAGCAGCCAAGATTCAGGGGGCGGTGGCTACACCTTC.

The chain couples TRBV28 to TRBJ1-5, with 7 bases aligning to TRBD1. V was pared by 5 bases and J by 3 bases, with 13 bases of the junction left unmatched. This CDR3 comprises 17 residues. The germline gives CDR1 MDHEN, CDR2 SYDVKM. As DNA, the CDR3 is TGTGCCAGCAGTCCCCTACAGGGACAGAACCTCAATCAGCCCCAGCATTTT. It specifies CASSPLQGQNLNQPQHF.

This clonotype has just a few counts. The gene calls are TRBV6-6 and TRBJ1-3, with TRBD1 matching 7 bases. Germline assignment: CDR1 MNHNY and CDR2 SVGAGI (reference sequence). CDR3 length: 16 residues. The V gene end was trimmed by 6 bases and the J gene end by 4 bases; junction bases not matched to a gene: 12. CDR3 sequence reads: CASSPHDRAPGNTIYF. The CDR3 nucleotides read TGTGCCAGCAGCCCTCACGACAGGGCACCAGGAAACACCATATATTTT.

This clonotype showed up just a few times. The J gene is TRBJ1-1, the V gene TRBV24-1, with D possibly being TRBD1 (6 bases). V was pared by 2 bases and J by 1 base, with 10 bases between. The germline gives CDR1 KGHDR, CDR2 SFDVKD. This CDR3 is built from 15 residues. For the CDR3, the DNA is TGTGCCACCAGTGATTCGGGGGGCGAGAACACTGAAGCTTTCTTT. Its protein product is CATSDSGGENTEAFF.

The genes are TRBV4-2 and TRBJ2-4; D may be TRBD1 (5 bases). Trimming pared 0 bases from V and 0 bases from J, leaving 15 bases between. CDR3 length: 18 residues. Germline assignment: CDR1 LGHNA and CDR2 YNFKEQ. CDR3 region: CASSQDRAHLGAKNIQYF. The CDR3 DNA reads TGTGCCAGCAGCCAAGACAGGGCCCACCTAGGAGCCAAAAACATTCAGTACTTC.

The chain couples TRBV20-1 to TRBJ2-5; 10 nucleotides line up with TRBD1. The CDR3 loop spans 17 amino acids. The ends lost 6 bases at V and 1 base at J; junction bases unmatched: 14. Germline loops: CDR1 DFQATT, CDR2 SNEGSKA (reference sequence). In DNA, the CDR3 is TGCAGTGCCAGAAGAATTCCGGGACAGGGGTTCCAAGAGACCCAGTACTTC. Its translation is CSARRIPGQGFQETQYF.

The V call is TRBV15, the J call TRBJ1-3; no reliable D call. The CDR3 is made up of 15 amino acids. From germline, CDR1 is LNHNV and CDR2 YYDKDF (reference sequence). Trimming shortened V by 0 bases and J by 1 base, and 7 bases separated the two germline ends. DNA of the CDR3: TGTGCCACCAGCAGAGATTACAGATCTGGAAACACCATATATTTT. Amino acid sequence: CATSRDYRSGNTIYF.

This clonotype was picked up a small number of times. V usage is TRBV5-4 and J usage is TRBJ2-3; perhaps D is TRBD1 or TRBD2 (5 bases each). The length of the CDR3 is 15 residues. Germline V CDR1 and CDR2: SGHNT, YYREEE (reference sequence). V lost 4 bases and J lost 3, with 15 bases in between. CDR3 nucleotide sequence: TGTGCCAGCAGCCCTCCACGGGGCCTTACAGATACGCAGTATTTT. It codes for CASSPPRGLTDTQYF.

This clonotype has a single count. One end of the junction does not line up with germline, which may come from a read error. The CDR3 spells CSSGTEAFF. The CDR3 region has the DNA TGTTCCAGCGGCACTGAAGCTTTCTTT. The chain employs TRBV9 and TRBJ1-1; D gene unclear. The CDR3 sequence is 9 residues long. The germline CDR1 and CDR2 sequences are SGDLS and YYNGEE.

V is TRBV3-1 and J is TRBJ2-7, with D possibly matching TRBD2 (7 bases). Germline V CDR1 and CDR2: LGHDT, YNNKEL (reference sequence). V was clipped by 4 bases and J by 5 bases, with 18 bases between them. The length of the CDR3 is 15 residues. CDR3 DNA: TGTGCCAGCAGCCGGGAGGGGACATGGTCCAACGAGCAGTACTTC. It specifies CASSREGTWSNEQYF.